One and the same sample provided the 28 T cell receptor beta chains below, sequenced in a study of blood T cell repertoires in COVID-19 (dated by TCRdb to about 2020). Libraries were built with the immunoSEQ multiplex PCR assay. In its TCRdb copy, this immuneACCESS table keeps in-frame sequences only and misses some clones. Where compared with another copy, unresolved V genes explain less than half of these, and the others have no known cause. The sample includes roughly 330,000 clones, with about 89% observed a single time. The ten largest clones take up roughly 6.7% of the sample. Sequenced input: peripheral blood. These receptor sequences come from a man between 18 and 35 years old who had recovered from COVID-19.

This sequence joins TRBV29-1 and TRBJ2-3; D remains unclear. This CDR3 contains 13 residues. Per the germline V gene, CDR1 is SQVTM and CDR2 is ANQGSEA. V lost 4 bases to trimming and J lost 5 bases, with 13 bases between them. The CDR3, as DNA: TGCAGCGTTGGTAGACTCCTCGAAGATACGCAGTATTTT. Its protein product is CSVGRLLEDTQYF.

V is TRBV30 and J is TRBJ1-1; D call uncertain. This CDR3 spans 15 amino acids. The germline CDR1 and CDR2 sequences are GTSNPN and SVGIG (reference sequence). Trimming pared 3 bases from V and 6 bases from J, leaving 20 bases between. The CDR3 DNA reads as TGTGCCTGGAGGCCTCCCCTAGGAATTAAGCCTGAAGCTTTCTTT. Translating gives CAWRPPLGIKPEAFF.

This clone is a singleton in its sample. The rearrangement links TRBV4-3 to TRBJ1-5; D not certain. Germline CDR1 reads LGHNA; CDR2 reads YSLEER. Trimming removed 0 bases at V and 0 bases at J, with 12 bases between. The CDR3 covers 17 residues. The CDR3 spells CASSQDLSSASNQPQHF. CDR3 nucleotides: TGCGCCAGCAGCCAAGATCTTAGTAGTGCTAGCAATCAGCCCCAGCATTTT.

This clone showed up just once. This rearrangement joins TRBV10-3 to TRBJ1-2; D might be TRBD1 (6 bases). Germline loops: CDR1 ENHRY, CDR2 SYGVKD. The CDR3 extends over 13 amino acids. The V end was cut by 8 bases, the J end by 3 bases, with 13 bases between. CDR3 loop: CAIVGGLDYGYTF. CDR3 in DNA: TGTGCCATCGTAGGGGGACTAGACTATGGCTACACCTTC.

This chain connects TRBV18 to TRBJ1-2; D gene unclear. Per germline, CDR1 KGHSH and CDR2 LQKENI. The CDR3 is 17 amino acids. The V end was cut by 0 bases, the J end by 0 bases, with 14 bases between. CDR3 bases: TGTGCCAGCTCACCACCGATTTTTGAGGGAACTAACTATGGCTACACCTTC. Translating it yields CASSPPIFEGTNYGYTF.

The chain recombines TRBV15 with TRBJ2-7; 7 positions match TRBD2. This CDR3 is built from 16 residues. J lost 6 bases, V lost 0 bases, and 11 bases had no gene match. Germline V gene data show CDR1 as LNHNV and CDR2 as YYDKDF (reference sequence). The CDR3 sequence: CATSREGWREQPEQYF. As DNA, the CDR3 is TGTGCCACCAGCAGAGAGGGGTGGCGGGAGCAGCCCGAGCAGTACTTC.

The V call is TRBV5-1, the J call TRBJ2-3; the match to TRBD1 covers 7 bases. CDR1 and CDR2 from the germline V gene are SGHRS and YFSETQ. V lost 0 bases and J lost 1; bases outside the gene matches: 2. The CDR3 spans 15 residues. CDR3 coding DNA: TGCGCCAGCAGCTTGGGGACAGGCGGCACAGATACGCAGTATTTT. It specifies CASSLGTGGTDTQYF.

The chain has TRBV7-9 and TRBJ2-3; TRBD2 aligns across 8 bases. Germline CDR1 is SEHNR and CDR2 is FQNEAQ (reference sequence). The length of the CDR3 is 17 residues. J gave up 2 bases and V 1 base, and 8 bases lay outside the gene matches. For the CDR3, the DNA is TGTGCCAGCAGCTTAGAGGAGCGGGGGCCAACCACAGATACGCAGTATTTT. Translating gives CASSLEERGPTTDTQYF.

The chain couples TRBV4-3 to TRBJ1-1; tentatively, D is TRBD1 (5 bases). The germline CDR1 and CDR2 sequences are LGHNA and YSLEER. V lost 3 bases and J lost 4, with 9 bases in between. The CDR3 covers 13 residues. The CDR3 region has the DNA TGCGCCAGCAGCCAGAGTAGGGGCACTGAAGCTTTCTTT. Its translation: CASSQSRGTEAFF.

A few counts support this clone. This chain joins TRBV5-1 and TRBJ2-3; TRBD1 matches 7 bases. The CDR3 runs to 16 residues. Losses at the gene ends were 4 bases for V and 1 base for J; bases not matched to a gene: 9. From germline, CDR1 is SGHRS and CDR2 YFSETQ. The CDR3 DNA reads TGCGCCAGCAGCGGGGGACAGTCATCTGGCACAGATACGCAGTATTTT. Its protein is CASSGGQSSGTDTQYF.

A few counts support this clone. The rearrangement uses TRBV18 and TRBJ2-5; TRBD1 matches at 11 bases. The length of the CDR3 is 15 residues. Germline V gene data show CDR1 as KGHSH and CDR2 as LQKENI. V shed 6 bases, J shed 4 bases, and the junction held 7 bases outside the gene matches. CDR3 in amino acids: CASSRGQGAGETQYF. The DNA for the CDR3 is TGTGCCAGCTCGCGAGGACAGGGGGCGGGAGAGACCCAGTACTTC.

This clone was detected a few times. This chain connects TRBV2 to TRBJ1-2; D might be TRBD1 (5 bases). Germline V gene lookup returns CDR1 SNHLY and CDR2 FYNNEI. The CDR3 is made up of 16 amino acids. The germline V and J ends were trimmed by 4 bases and 0 bases, with 15 bases remaining between them. CDR3 nucleotides: TGTGCCAGCAGTGTCAGGGTCGCCTCAGCTAACTATGGCTACACCTTC. Its protein product is CASSVRVASANYGYTF.

The sample holds a few counts of this clone. The rearrangement uses TRBV7-3 and TRBJ2-1, with TRBD1 matching 7 bases. Germline V gene data show CDR1 as SGHTA and CDR2 as FQGTGA. The CDR3 consists of 15 residues. J gave up 7 bases and V 2 bases, and 8 bases lay outside the gene matches. CDR3 DNA: TGTGCCAGCAGCTTAGTCCCGACAGGGTTTAATGAGCAGTTCTTC. Amino acid sequence: CASSLVPTGFNEQFF.

V gene TRBV9 combines with J gene TRBJ2-7; weak D call: TRBD2 (7 bases). This CDR3 comprises 13 residues. Per germline, CDR1 SGDLS and CDR2 YYNGEE. V lost 0 bases and J 6 bases, leaving 10 bases between the germline ends. The CDR3 loop is CASSVARGGEQYF. The CDR3 bases are TGTGCCAGCAGCGTAGCGAGGGGGGGCGAGCAGTACTTC.

This clone was seen only a few times. The genes are TRBV27 and TRBJ2-2, with 9 positions matching TRBD1. Trimming removed 7 bases from V and 0 bases from J; junction bases left unmatched: 15. Germline CDR1 and CDR2: MNHEY and SMNVEV (reference sequence). The CDR3 sequence is 19 residues long. CDR3 sequence (DNA): TGTGCCAGCATGGGACTCCGGGACAGGGCTCTCGCGAACACCGGGGAGCTGTTTTTT. Its translation: CASMGLRDRALANTGELFF.

This chain links TRBV15 with TRBJ1-2; D ambiguous. Germline CDR1 LNHNV, CDR2 YYDKDF (reference sequence). The CDR3 runs to 16 residues. The V end lost 0 bases, the J end lost 4 bases, and 15 bases lay between the germline ends. The CDR3 sequence is CATSRDRQEVFYGYTF. The CDR3 nucleotides are TGTGCCACCAGCAGAGATAGGCAGGAGGTCTTCTATGGCTACACCTTC. Full variable domain (outside the CDR3, taken from reference TRBV15 and TRBJ1-2): DAMVIQNPRYQVTQFGKPVTLSCSQTLNHNVMYWYQQKSSQAPKLLFHYYDKDFNNEADTPDNFQSRRPNTSFCFLDIRSPGLGDTAMYLCATSRDRQEVFYGYTFGSGTRLTVV.

V is TRBV29-1 and J is TRBJ2-5; TRBD1 matches at 7 bases. Per the germline V gene, CDR1 is SQVTM and CDR2 is ANQGSEA. Germline trimming cut 6 bases from V and 4 bases from J; bases unmatched to any gene: 11. The CDR3 contains 14 residues. The CDR3 spells CSVRRQGGAETQYF. CDR3 nucleotide sequence: TGCAGCGTCCGTAGACAGGGTGGAGCAGAGACCCAGTACTTC.

The rearrangement uses TRBV5-4 and TRBJ2-7, with TRBD2 identical over 11 bases. Germline V gene data show CDR1 as SGHNT and CDR2 as YYREEE (reference sequence). This CDR3 has 16 amino acids. V was pared by 0 bases and J by 6 bases, with 8 bases of the junction left unmatched. CDR3 loop: CASSLVGTSGRREQYF. CDR3 coding DNA: TGTGCCAGCAGCTTGGTGGGAACTAGCGGGAGACGCGAGCAGTACTTC. Full variable domain (rest looked up from reference TRBV5-4 and TRBJ2-7): ETGVTQSPTHLIKTRGQQVTLRCSSQSGHNTVSWYQQALGQGPQFIFQYYREEENGRGNFPPRFSGLQFPNYSSELNVNALELDDSALYLCASSLVGTSGRREQYFGPGTRLTVT.

The chain is built from TRBV3-1 (or the pseudogene TRBV3-2) and TRBJ2-1; 9 bases align to TRBD2. This CDR3 region has 18 residues. From germline, CDR1 is LGHDT and CDR2 YNNKEL (reference sequence). With V trimmed by 0 bases and J by 2 bases, 8 bases remained unmatched. The CDR3 bases are TGTGCCAGCAGCCAAGAAGGTCCCCTAGCGGGAACCTACAATGAGCAGTTCTTC. Translating it yields CASSQEGPLAGTYNEQFF.

The CDR3 here is CASSTGVNNEQFF. Here the CDR3 DNA reads TGTGCCAGCAGTACGGGGGTGAACAATGAGCAGTTCTTC. This chain connects TRBV9 to TRBJ2-1, with D tentatively TRBD2 (6 bases). Germline assignment: CDR1 SGDLS and CDR2 YYNGEE. This CDR3 has 13 residues. Between the trimmed V and J ends, which lost 5 bases and 5 bases, there was a span of 11 bases.

To note about this clone: The same CDR3 also results from other DNA sequences found in this sample. The genes are TRBV6-5 and TRBJ1-2, with 10 bases aligning to TRBD1. The V segment lost 0 bases and the J segment 2 bases; nucleotides outside the gene matches: 0. Germline CDR1 reads MNHEY; CDR2 reads SVGAGI. CDR3 length equals 15 residues. This CDR3 is CASSYSTGGNYGYTF. The CDR3 DNA reads TGTGCCAGCAGTTACTCGACAGGGGGCAACTATGGCTACACCTTC.

This clone was recorded once. V usage is TRBV4-1 and J usage is TRBJ1-1; D might be TRBD1 (6 bases). V was clipped by 4 bases and J by 4 bases, with 10 bases between them. The CDR3 totals 13 residues. CDR1 is MGHRA and CDR2 is YSYEKL in the germline V gene. This chain's CDR3 is CASSPTGPTEAFF. Here the CDR3 DNA reads TGCGCCAGCAGCCCCACAGGGCCCACTGAAGCTTTCTTT.

The V and J genes are TRBV4-1 and TRBJ1-2; D is undetermined. Germline V gene sequence: CDR1 MGHRA, CDR2 YSYEKL. Trimming took 4 bases from V and 5 from J, leaving 17 bases between them. This CDR3 is 15 amino acids long. Here the CDR3 reads CASSPDPGRVYGYTF. The CDR3 DNA reads TGCGCCAGCAGCCCGGACCCCGGGCGGGTATATGGCTACACCTTC.

The CDR3 is CASSVEGSDTQYF. The CDR3 nucleotides read TGTGCCAGCAGCGTAGAGGGGTCAGATACGCAGTATTTT. This sequence joins TRBV9 and TRBJ2-3; D may be TRBD1 (5 bases). Germline assignment: CDR1 SGDLS and CDR2 YYNGEE. There are 13 residues in the CDR3. Trimming left V 0 bases short and J 4 bases short, with 6 bases between.

The rearrangement links TRBV6-2 or TRBV6-3 to TRBJ2-3, with D unclear. CDR3 length: 11 amino acids. V was cut by 5 bases and J by 7 bases, with 7 bases left in between. CDR1 and CDR2 (germline): MNHEY, SVGEGT. The CDR3 is CASSDSYTQYF. The CDR3 DNA sequence: TGTGCCAGCAGTGATAGCTATACGCAGTATTTT.

The CDR3 loop reads CASSVEGGLSSYEQYF. For the CDR3, the DNA is TGTGCCAGCAGCGTAGAAGGCGGTTTGAGCTCCTACGAGCAGTACTTC. The chain joins TRBV9 to TRBJ2-7, with D unclear. This CDR3 has 16 amino acids. V was clipped by 0 bases and J by 0 bases, with 13 bases between them. Per germline, CDR1 SGDLS and CDR2 YYNGEE. Based on the CDR3 plus reference TRBV9 and TRBJ2-7, the full variable domain is DSGVTQTPKHLITATGQRVTLRCSPRSGDLSVYWYQQSLDQGLQFLIQYYNGEERAKGNILERFSAQQFPDLHSELNLSSLELGDSALYFCASSVEGGLSSYEQYFGPGTRLTVT.

A single count supports this clone. V usage is TRBV2 and J usage is TRBJ1-1; TRBD1 agrees at 8 bases. V shed 4 bases, J shed 1 base, and the junction held 2 bases outside the gene matches. Germline values: CDR1 SNHLY, CDR2 FYNNEI. This CDR3 is 14 amino acids long. CDR3 bases: TGTGCCAGCAGTGCCCAGGGGGCGAACACTGAAGCTTTCTTT. Translating it yields CASSAQGANTEAFF.

This chain connects TRBV7-9 to TRBJ1-1, with D hard to call. Trimming removed 1 base from V and 1 base from J, with 10 bases in between. Germline V gene sequence: CDR1 SEHNR, CDR2 FQNEAQ (reference sequence). The CDR3 extends over 15 amino acids. CDR3 residues: CASSLGTHWNTEAFF. CDR3 sequence (DNA): TGTGCCAGCAGCTTAGGGACTCACTGGAACACTGAAGCTTTCTTT.